This T cell receptor (beta chain) was observed in a study of regulatory T cells in long-lasting Graves disease. Time point denoted: persistent/refractory GD, antithyroid drugs over 5 years with positive TRAb. There was RNA extracted from PBMCs, and the TCR library was made from it. The ends were cut back, 3 bases at V and 0 bases at J, with 15 bases in the middle. The CDR3 is made up of 16 amino acids. The germline V gene encodes CDR1 MGHRA and CDR2 YSYEKL. Arm-PCR of CDR3 regions with iRepertoire HTBI primers generated TCR beta libraries. TCRdb passed the multiplex PCR reads through MiXCR, listing each CDR3 protein once. The data show 450,000 or so distinct CDR3 sequences, around 21% seen once.

This sequence was found in a female donor with Graves disease. The V call is TRBV4-1, the J call TRBJ2-7, with D unresolved. The material sequenced was peripheral blood mononuclear cells (PBMCs), taken when the disease was refractory, from a patient treated with antithyroid drugs. The CDR3 coding sequence is TGCGCCAGCAGCCACATGATCATGGCTGACTCCTACGAGCAGTACTTC. It translates to CASSHMIMADSYEQYF.